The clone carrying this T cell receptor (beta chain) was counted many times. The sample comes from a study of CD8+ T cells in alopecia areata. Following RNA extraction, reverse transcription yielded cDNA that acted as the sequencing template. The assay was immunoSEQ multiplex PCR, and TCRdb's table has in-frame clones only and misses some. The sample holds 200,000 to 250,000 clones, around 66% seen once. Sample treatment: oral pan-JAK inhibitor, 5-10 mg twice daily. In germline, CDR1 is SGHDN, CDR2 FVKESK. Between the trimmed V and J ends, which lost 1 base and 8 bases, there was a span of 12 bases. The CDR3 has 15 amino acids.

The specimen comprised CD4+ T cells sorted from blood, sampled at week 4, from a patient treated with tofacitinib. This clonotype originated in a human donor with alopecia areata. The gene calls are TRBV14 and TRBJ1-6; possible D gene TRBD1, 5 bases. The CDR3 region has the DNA TGTGCCAGCAGCCAAGCTAGGGTGGGGGATTCACCCCTCCACTTT. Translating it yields CASSQARVGDSPLHF.